What follows describes a single TCR beta chain. These data originate in a study of blood T cell repertoires in COVID-19. About the study: The United States, Italy and Spain were the sources of the acute and convalescent COVID-19 samples. PBMCs, B-cell-depleted T cells, or T cells provided the cDNA or gDNA that made up the material.

This table comes from immunoSEQ multiplex PCR, and its TCRdb copy is limited to in-frame clones, with some not included. The data hold roughly 140,000 clones, with about 88% observed a single time. The CDR3 contains 17 residues. Germline assignment: CDR1 LGHNA and CDR2 YSLEER. V was shortened by 3 bases and J by 2 bases, with 16 bases between the two germline ends. For recovered donors of Cohort 3, there were two negative PCRs, clearance, or symptom resolution. The chain employs TRBV4-3 and TRBJ2-2; perhaps TRBD1 as D (6 bases). This sequence was found in a man aged 45 to 65 who had recovered from COVID-19. The sample taken for sequencing was PBMCs or T cells enriched from blood (not recorded which). The CDR3 reads CASSQPAGQINTGELFF. The CDR3 coding sequence is TGCGCCAGCAGCCAGCCGGCCGGACAGATCAACACCGGGGAGCTGTTTTTT.